This T cell receptor (beta chain) was captured by sequencing in a study of blood T cell repertoires in COVID-19. Only in-frame clones appear in the TCRdb table, and some are missing; sequencing was by immunoSEQ multiplex PCR. The data hold over 200,000 clones, with 85% observed a single time. The CDR3 is made up of 13 amino acids. Trimming cost V 5 bases and J 5 bases, with 12 bases left between them. This receptor was identified in a man aged 35 to 55 who had recovered from COVID-19. Specimen: PBMCs or T cells enriched from blood (not recorded which). The chain is built from TRBV12-3 or TRBV12-4 and TRBJ1-2; D is unclear. The CDR3 DNA sequence: TGTGCCAGCAGTCCGACTCGGGGATATGGCTACACCTTC. Translating it yields CASSPTRGYGYTF.